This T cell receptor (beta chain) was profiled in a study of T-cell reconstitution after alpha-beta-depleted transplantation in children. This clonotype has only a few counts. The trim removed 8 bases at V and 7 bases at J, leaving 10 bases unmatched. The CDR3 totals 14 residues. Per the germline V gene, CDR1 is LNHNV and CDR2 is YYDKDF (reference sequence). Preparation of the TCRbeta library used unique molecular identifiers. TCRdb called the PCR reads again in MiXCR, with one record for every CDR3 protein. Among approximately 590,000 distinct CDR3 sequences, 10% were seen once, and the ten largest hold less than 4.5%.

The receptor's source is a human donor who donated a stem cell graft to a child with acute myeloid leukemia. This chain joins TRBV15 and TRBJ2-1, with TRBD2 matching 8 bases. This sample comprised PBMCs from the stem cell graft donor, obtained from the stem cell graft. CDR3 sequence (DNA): TGTGCCACCTTGGCGGGAGGTAGAGGGAATGAGCAGTTCTTC. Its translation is CATLAGGRGNEQFF.